This T cell receptor beta chain was obtained from a study of blood T cell repertoires in COVID-19. This clone was counted a few times. Germline CDR1 MNHEY, CDR2 SVGAGI. The CDR3 loop spans 15 amino acids. Unmatched junction bases numbered 3, after V lost 4 bases and J lost 1 base. Grouping used clinical history reported by participants in a survey and questionnaire. Clones were sequenced by immunoSEQ multiplex PCR, and TCRdb holds only the in-frame ones, with some missing. The sample holds around 250,000 clones, approximately 80% seen once. V is TRBV6-5 and J is TRBJ2-7; 11 bases map to TRBD2. The sample was PBMCs or T cells enriched from blood (not recorded which). The TCR sequence derives from a man aged 40-49 years who had been exposed to COVID-19. CDR3 sequence: CASSSGTSGSYEQYF. In DNA, the CDR3 is TGTGCCAGCAGTTCAGGGACTAGCGGATCCTACGAGCAGTACTTC.